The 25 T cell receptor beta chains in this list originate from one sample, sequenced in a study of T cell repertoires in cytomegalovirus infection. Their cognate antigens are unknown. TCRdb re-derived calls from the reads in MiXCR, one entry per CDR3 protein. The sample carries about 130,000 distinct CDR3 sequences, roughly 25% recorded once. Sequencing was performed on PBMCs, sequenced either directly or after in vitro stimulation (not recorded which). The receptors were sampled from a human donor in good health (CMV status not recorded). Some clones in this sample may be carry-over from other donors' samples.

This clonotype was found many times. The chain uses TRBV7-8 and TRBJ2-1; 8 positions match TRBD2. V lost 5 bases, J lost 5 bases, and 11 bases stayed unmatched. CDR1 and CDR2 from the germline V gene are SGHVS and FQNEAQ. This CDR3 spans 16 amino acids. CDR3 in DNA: TGTGCCAGCAGCCCGGATTTGGGACTAGGAAACAATGAGCAGTTCTTC. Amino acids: CASSPDLGLGNNEQFF.

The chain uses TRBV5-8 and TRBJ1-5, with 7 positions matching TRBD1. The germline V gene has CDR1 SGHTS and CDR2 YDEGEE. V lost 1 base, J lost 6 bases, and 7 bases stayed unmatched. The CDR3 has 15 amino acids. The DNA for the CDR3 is TGTGCCAGCAGCTTGTCCCAGGGGGTACGTCAGCCCCAGCATTTT. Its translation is CASSLSQGVRQPQHF.

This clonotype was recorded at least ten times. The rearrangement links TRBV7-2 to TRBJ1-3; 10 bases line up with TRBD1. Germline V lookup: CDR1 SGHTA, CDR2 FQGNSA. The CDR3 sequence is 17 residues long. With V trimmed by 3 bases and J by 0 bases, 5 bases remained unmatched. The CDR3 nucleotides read TGTGCCAGCAGCTTGAGGACAGGGGGATTCTCTGGAAACACCATATATTTT. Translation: CASSLRTGGFSGNTIYF. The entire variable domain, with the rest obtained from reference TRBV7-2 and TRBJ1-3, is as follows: GAGVSQSPSNKVTEKGKDVELRCDPISGHTALYWYRQSLGQGLEFLIYFQGNSAPDKSGLPSDRFSAERTGGSVSTLTIQRTQQEDSAVYLCASSLRTGGFSGNTIYFGEGSWLTVV.

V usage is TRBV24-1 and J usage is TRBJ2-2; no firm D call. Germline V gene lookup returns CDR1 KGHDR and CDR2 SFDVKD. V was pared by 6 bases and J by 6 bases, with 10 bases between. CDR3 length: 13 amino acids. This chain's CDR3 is CATSLYPPGELFF. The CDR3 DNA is TGTGCCACCAGTCTGTATCCTCCCGGGGAGCTGTTTTTT.

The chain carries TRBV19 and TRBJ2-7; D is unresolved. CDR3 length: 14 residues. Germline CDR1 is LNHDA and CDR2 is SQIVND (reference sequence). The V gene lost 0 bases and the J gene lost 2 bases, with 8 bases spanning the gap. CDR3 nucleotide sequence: TGTGCCAGTAGTATAGAGGCAGGAACCTACGAGCAGTACTTC. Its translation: CASSIEAGTYEQYF.

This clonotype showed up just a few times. In DNA form, the CDR3 reads TGTGCCAGCAGTTTATTGTCTAGTGGTACGCAGTATTTT. Protein: CASSLLSSGTQYF. The V gene is TRBV28, the J gene TRBJ2-3; D unclear. CDR3 length: 13 residues. Trimming cost V 1 base and J 8 bases, with 10 bases left between them. Per germline, CDR1 MDHEN and CDR2 SYDVKM.

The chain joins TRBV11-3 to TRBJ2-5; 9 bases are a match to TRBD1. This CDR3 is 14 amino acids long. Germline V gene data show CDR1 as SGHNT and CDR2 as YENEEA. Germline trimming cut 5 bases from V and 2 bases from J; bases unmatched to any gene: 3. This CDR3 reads CASSPDRGQETQYF. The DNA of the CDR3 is TGTGCCAGCAGCCCGGACAGGGGTCAAGAGACCCAGTACTTC.

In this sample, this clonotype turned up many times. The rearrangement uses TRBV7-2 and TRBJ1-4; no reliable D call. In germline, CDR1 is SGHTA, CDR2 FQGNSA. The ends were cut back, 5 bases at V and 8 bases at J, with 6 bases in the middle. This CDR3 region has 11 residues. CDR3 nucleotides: TGTGCCAGCAGCGTCGGGGAAAAACTGTTTTTT. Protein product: CASSVGEKLFF.

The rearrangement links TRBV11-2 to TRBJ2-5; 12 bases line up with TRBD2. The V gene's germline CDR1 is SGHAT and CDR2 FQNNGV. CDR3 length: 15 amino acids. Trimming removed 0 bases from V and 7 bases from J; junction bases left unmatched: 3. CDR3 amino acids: CASSLEPGLAGTQYF. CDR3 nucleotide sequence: TGTGCCAGCAGCTTAGAACCGGGACTAGCGGGGACCCAGTACTTC. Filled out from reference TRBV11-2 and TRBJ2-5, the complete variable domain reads EAGVAQSPRYKIIEKRQSVAFWCNPISGHATLYWYQQILGQGPKLLIQFQNNGVVDDSQLPKDRFSAERLKGVDSTLKIQPAKLEDSAVYLCASSLEPGLAGTQYFGPGTRLLVL.

CDR3 nucleotides: TGTGCCAGCAGTCAGGGAACTGAAGCTTTCTTT. Encoded protein: CASSQGTEAFF. The rearrangement joins TRBV6-2 or TRBV6-3 to TRBJ1-1; the D gene is possibly TRBD1 (5 bases). The CDR3 has 11 residues. V dropped 5 bases and J dropped 5 bases, with 6 bases sitting between them. Germline-derived CDR1 and CDR2 are MNHEY and SVGEGT.

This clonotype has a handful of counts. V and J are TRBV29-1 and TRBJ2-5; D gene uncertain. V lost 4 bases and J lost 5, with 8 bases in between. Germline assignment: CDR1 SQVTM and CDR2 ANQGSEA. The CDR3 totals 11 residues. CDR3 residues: CSVVWPETQYF. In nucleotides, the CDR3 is TGCAGCGTTGTGTGGCCCGAGACCCAGTACTTC.

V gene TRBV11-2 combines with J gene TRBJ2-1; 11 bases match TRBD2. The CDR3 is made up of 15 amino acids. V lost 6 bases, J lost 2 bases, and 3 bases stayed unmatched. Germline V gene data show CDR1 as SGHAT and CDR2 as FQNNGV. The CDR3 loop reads CASSSLAGAYNEQFF. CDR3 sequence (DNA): TGTGCCAGCAGTTCACTAGCGGGAGCCTACAATGAGCAGTTCTTC.

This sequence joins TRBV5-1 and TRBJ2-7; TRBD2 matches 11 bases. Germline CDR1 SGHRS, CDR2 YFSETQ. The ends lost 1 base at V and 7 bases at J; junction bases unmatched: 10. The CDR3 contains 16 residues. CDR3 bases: TGCGCCAGCAGCTTGATATTAGCGGGAGGGTATCAAGAGCAGTACTTC. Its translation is CASSLILAGGYQEQYF.

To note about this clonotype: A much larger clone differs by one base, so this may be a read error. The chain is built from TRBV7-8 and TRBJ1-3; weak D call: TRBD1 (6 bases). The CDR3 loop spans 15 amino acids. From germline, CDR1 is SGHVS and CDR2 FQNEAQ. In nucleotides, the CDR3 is TGTGCCAGCAGCTGGACAACAGGGTCTGGAAACACCAAATATTTT. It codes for CASSWTTGSGNTKYF.

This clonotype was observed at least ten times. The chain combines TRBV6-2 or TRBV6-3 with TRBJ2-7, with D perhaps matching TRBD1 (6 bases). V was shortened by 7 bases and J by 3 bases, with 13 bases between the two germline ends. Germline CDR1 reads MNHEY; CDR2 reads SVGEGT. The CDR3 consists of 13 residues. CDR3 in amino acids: CASKITQGYEQYV. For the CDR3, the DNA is TGTGCCAGCAAAATCACACAGGGCTACGAGCAGTACGTC.

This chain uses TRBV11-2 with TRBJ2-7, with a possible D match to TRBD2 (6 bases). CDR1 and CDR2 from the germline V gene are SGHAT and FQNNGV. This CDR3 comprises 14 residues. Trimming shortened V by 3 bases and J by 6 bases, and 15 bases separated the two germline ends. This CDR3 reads CASSLDGGTSEQYV. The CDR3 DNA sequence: TGTGCCAGCAGCTTGGACGGGGGAACGTCCGAGCAGTACGTC.

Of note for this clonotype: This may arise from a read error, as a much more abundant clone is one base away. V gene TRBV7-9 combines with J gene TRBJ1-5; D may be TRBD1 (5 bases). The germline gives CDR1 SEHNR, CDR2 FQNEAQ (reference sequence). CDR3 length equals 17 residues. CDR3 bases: TGTGCCAGCAGCCCCCAGCCTGCCCAGGGAGCAGGGCAGCCCAAGCATTTT. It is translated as CASSPQPAQGAGQPKHF. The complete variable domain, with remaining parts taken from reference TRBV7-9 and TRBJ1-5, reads DTGVSQNPRHKITKRGQNVTFRCDPISEHNRLYWYRQTLGQGPEFLTYFQNEAQLEKSRLLSDRFSAERPKGSFSTLEIQRTEQGDSAMYLCASSPQPAQGAGQPKHFGDGTRLSIL.

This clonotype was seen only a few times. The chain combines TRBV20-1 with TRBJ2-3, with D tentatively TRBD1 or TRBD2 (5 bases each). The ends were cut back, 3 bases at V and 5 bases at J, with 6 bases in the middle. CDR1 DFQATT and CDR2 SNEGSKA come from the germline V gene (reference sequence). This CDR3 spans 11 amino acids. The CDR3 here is CSARGEDTQYF. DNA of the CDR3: TGCAGTGCTAGGGGGGAAGATACGCAGTATTTT.

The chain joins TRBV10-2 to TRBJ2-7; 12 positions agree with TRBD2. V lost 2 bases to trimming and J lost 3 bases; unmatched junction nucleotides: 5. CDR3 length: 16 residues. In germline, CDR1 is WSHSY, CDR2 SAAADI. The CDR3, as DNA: TGCGCCAGCAGTGAGAAAGGGACTAGCGGGTTCTACGAGCAGTACGTC. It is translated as CASSEKGTSGFYEQYV.

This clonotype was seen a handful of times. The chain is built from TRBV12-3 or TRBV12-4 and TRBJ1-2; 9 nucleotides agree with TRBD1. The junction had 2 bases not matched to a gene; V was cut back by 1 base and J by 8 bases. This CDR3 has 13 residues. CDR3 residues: CASSLVTGGGYTF. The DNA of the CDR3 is TGTGCCAGCAGTTTAGTGACAGGGGGGGGCTACACCTTC.

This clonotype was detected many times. The CDR3 DNA is TGTGCCAGCACCGAGCTGGGGACTGAAGCTTTCTTT. The encoded protein is CASTELGTEAFF. The rearrangement uses TRBV6-2 or TRBV6-3 and TRBJ1-1; unclear D gene. The V end lost 7 bases, the J end lost 5 bases, and 11 bases lay between the germline ends. This CDR3 comprises 12 residues. Germline V gene data show CDR1 as MNHEY and CDR2 as SVGEGT.

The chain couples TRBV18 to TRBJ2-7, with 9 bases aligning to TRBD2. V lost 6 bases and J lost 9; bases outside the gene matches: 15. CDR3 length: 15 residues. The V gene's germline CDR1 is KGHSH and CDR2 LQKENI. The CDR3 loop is CASSGGTSPDFVQYV. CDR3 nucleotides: TGTGCCAGCTCGGGAGGGACTAGCCCTGATTTTGTGCAGTACGTC.

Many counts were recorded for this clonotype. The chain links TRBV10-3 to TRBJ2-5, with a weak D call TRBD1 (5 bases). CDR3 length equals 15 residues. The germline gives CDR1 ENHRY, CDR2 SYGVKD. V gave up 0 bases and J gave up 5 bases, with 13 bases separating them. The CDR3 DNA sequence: TGTGCCATCAGTGAGTCGGAAGGGGCCCGTGAGACCCAGTACTTC. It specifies CAISESEGARETQYF.

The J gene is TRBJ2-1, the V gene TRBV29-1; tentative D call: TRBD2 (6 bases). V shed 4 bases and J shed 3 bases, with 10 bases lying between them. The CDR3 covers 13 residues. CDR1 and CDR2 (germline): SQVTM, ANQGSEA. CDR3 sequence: CSVVRGSYNEQFF. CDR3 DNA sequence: TGCAGCGTTGTACGGGGGAGCTACAATGAGCAGTTCTTC.

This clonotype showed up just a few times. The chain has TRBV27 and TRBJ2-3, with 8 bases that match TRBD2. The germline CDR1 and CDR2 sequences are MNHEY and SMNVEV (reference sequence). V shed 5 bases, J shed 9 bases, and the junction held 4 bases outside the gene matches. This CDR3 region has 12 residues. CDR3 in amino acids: CASSQRGGTQYF. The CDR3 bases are TGTGCCAGCAGTCAACGGGGGGGGACGCAGTATTTT.